These T cell receptor beta chains were read from a single sample in a study of blood T cell repertoires in COVID-19. Libraries were prepared by immunoSEQ multiplex PCR; TCRdb keeps only in-frame clonotypes and omits some of them. The top ten clones hold 6.5% to 7.5% of a sample with about 71,000 clones, roughly 80% of them seen once. Sequencing was performed on peripheral blood. Receptors were obtained from a young man with COVID-19, enrolled during active disease. Each CDR3 is given without its conserved first and last residue. The D gene is left open where the match is weak. Some rows mark clone size as missing; the rest say once, few, many or name a class of expanded clone.

TRBV4-1	TRBJ2-3	.	TRBD2	ASSPSGYTDTQY
TRBV6-1	TRBJ1-1	.	TRBD1	ASSVHNAIQGLDTEAF
TRBV6-4	TRBJ2-1	.	TRBD2	ASSDSKREGFYNEQF
TRBV27	TRBJ2-6	.	.	ASSPLRGRANVLT
TRBV28	TRBJ1-1	.	.	ATGPWGAEAF
TRBV7-9	TRBJ2-7	.	.	ASSPEGDEQY
TRBV28	TRBJ1-3	.	TRBD1	ASSGDSLTSSGNTIY
TRBV5-6	TRBJ1-1	.	.	ASTLKNGGTEAF
TRBV11-2	TRBJ1-2	.	.	ASSLERGAGYT
TRBV30	TRBJ2-7	few	TRBD2	AWSTPGRELAGFYEQY
TRBV10-3	TRBJ1-4	.	TRBD1	AISGKPGQGEKLF
TRBV12-3/TRBV12-4	TRBJ1-1	.	TRBD1	ASSWTGPTEAF
TRBV5-1	TRBJ1-6	.	.	ASSLVGWRPDSPLH
TRBV2	TRBJ2-5	.	.	ASQDGGAETQY
TRBV29-1	TRBJ1-5	.	.	SVQSWGVNQPQH
TRBV7-8	TRBJ2-1	.	TRBD2	ASSLDGRQNYNEQF
TRBV27	TRBJ2-7	.	.	ASSFSAGISEQY
TRBV28	TRBJ1-2	once	.	ASSPATDYGYT
TRBV6-5	TRBJ1-4	.	TRBD1	ASSRPGGNEKLF
TRBV28	TRBJ2-5	.	.	ASSLPRDGRQETQY
TRBV28	TRBJ1-1	.	.	ASGGWTEAF
TRBV30	TRBJ1-2	.	TRBD1	AWSARQGLVYGYT
TRBV28	TRBJ1-4	.	.	ASRQGGNEKLF
TRBV30	TRBJ2-3	.	.	ASQGGNRADTQY
TRBV6-2/TRBV6-3	TRBJ1-1	.	.	ASSPDRTITEAF
TRBV6-5	TRBJ2-4	.	.	ASSYGGAAKNIQY